These T cell receptor beta chains were read from a single sample in a study of sequential checkpoint blockade in melanoma. Measured with immunoSEQ multiplex PCR; TCRdb has only the in-frame clones, and not every one. The table lists 6,000 to 9,000 clones, more than 25% of them singletons. The source was tumor tissue (inferred from file names), collected from a patient given nivolumab and ipilimumab in sequence. The receptor set was obtained from a human donor with melanoma. Both conserved end residues are part of each CDR3. The D gene is left open where the match is weak. For some rows the clone size is stated as once, few or many, or as a class when expanded; others skip it.

clone size	V gene	J gene	D gene	CDR3 DNA	CDR3 protein
few	TRBV19	TRBJ1-4	.	TGTGCCAGTAGTTATCTTTCCTCGATCAATGGACTGTTTTTT	CASSYLSSINGLFF
.	TRBV6-8	TRBJ2-1	TRBD2	TGTGCCAGCAGTCTCCTAGCGGGAGAGGTTGAGCAGTTCTTC	CASSLLAGEVEQFF
few	TRBV6-8	TRBJ1-3	.	TGTGCCAGCGGACAAGAGATTTACTCTGGAAACACCATATATTTT	CASGQEIYSGNTIYF
few	TRBV11-3	TRBJ2-7	.	TGTGCCAGCAGCTTACCCCTAGCTGGAGTAGGAGAGCAGTACTTC	CASSLPLAGVGEQYF
once	TRBV19	TRBJ2-1	TRBD2	TGTGCCAGTAGTATAGTTACTAGCGGGAGATCGGGTGAGCAGTTCTTC	CASSIVTSGRSGEQFF
few	TRBV9	TRBJ2-7	.	TGTGCCAGCAGCGTAGCCGGGGGCGAATACGAGCAGTACTTC	CASSVAGGEYEQYF
many	TRBV11-3	TRBJ1-2	.	TGTGCCAGCACCCCGACAGGCTCTACTTATGGCTACACCTTC	CASTPTGSTYGYTF
.	TRBV19	TRBJ2-3	TRBD1	TGTGCCAGTAGTAGGGACAGGTACACAGATACGCAGTATTTT	CASSRDRYTDTQYF
.	TRBV30	TRBJ1-2	.	TGTGCCTGGAGTGTACGGGGAACAGGGACGAGCTATGGCTACACCTTC	CAWSVRGTGTSYGYTF
few	TRBV18	TRBJ2-7	.	TGTGCCAGCTCACCACTACCTTCCGTTGAGCAGTACTTC	CASSPLPSVEQYF
few	TRBV27	TRBJ2-5	TRBD2	TGTGCCAGCAGTTCATCCGGGGGGAGTCCCCAAGAGACCCAGTACTTC	CASSSSGGSPQETQYF
.	TRBV29-1	TRBJ1-5	TRBD1	TGCAGCGTTGGGGACAGGGATCAGCCCCAGCATTTT	CSVGDRDQPQHF
few	TRBV6-8	TRBJ1-2	.	TGTGCCAGCAGCAAATTGAGGGATAACTATGGCTACACCTTC	CASSKLRDNYGYTF
.	TRBV5-1	TRBJ1-4	.	TGCGCCAGCAGCTTGTGGCAGGATAATGAAAAACTGTTTTTT	CASSLWQDNEKLFF
.	TRBV10-3	TRBJ2-7	.	TGTGCCATCAGTGTTGGGACACTGAACGAGCAGTACTTC	CAISVGTLNEQYF
.	TRBV6-8	TRBJ2-2	TRBD1	TGTGCCAGCAAACGGGACAGGGCCCACACCGGGGAGCTGTTTTTT	CASKRDRAHTGELFF
.	TRBV6-8	TRBJ2-7	.	TGTGCCAGCAGTGGCAGGGCTACCTACGAGCAGTACTTC	CASSGRATYEQYF
few	TRBV6-8	TRBJ1-1	TRBD1	TGTGCCATCAGTGGATCCGGGACAGAATTCTCCGAAGCTTTCTTT	CAISGSGTEFSEAFF
.	TRBV6-8	TRBJ2-6	.	TGTGCCAGCAGTGGCAGACAGGTTAAGAGCTCTGGGGCCAACGTCCTGACTTTC	CASSGRQVKSSGANVLTF
.	TRBV11-3	TRBJ2-2	.	TGTGCCAGCAGCCAGCAGGCCGGGACCGGGGCCGGGGAGCTGTTTTTT	CASSQQAGTGAGELFF
few	TRBV6-8	TRBJ1-1	.	TGTGCCAGCAGTAATCGACAGAACACTGAAGCTTTCTTT	CASSNRQNTEAFF
.	TRBV9	TRBJ2-3	.	TGTGCCAGCAGCGTAGGGAGCGTTAGCACAGATACGCAGTATTTT	CASSVGSVSTDTQYF
many	TRBV11-3	TRBJ1-2	TRBD1	TGTGCCAGCAGCCCCCGGGCAGGGGGGAGCTATGGCTACACCTTC	CASSPRAGGSYGYTF
.	TRBV18	TRBJ2-1	.	TGTGCCAGCTCCTCGGACAGCGCGCCTTCTAATGAGCAGTTCTTC	CASSSDSAPSNEQFF
few	TRBV19	TRBJ1-3	.	TGTGCCAGTAGTATCTCGACAGCCTCTGGAAACACCATATATTTT	CASSISTASGNTIYF
once	TRBV19	TRBJ2-1	TRBD1	TGTGCCAGTAGGGGACAGGGTTTCTACAATGAGCAGTTCTTC	CASRGQGFYNEQFF
.	TRBV7-7	TRBJ2-7	.	TGTGCCAGCAGCCTTTCCGAGAACTGGTACGAGCAGTACTTC	CASSLSENWYEQYF
few	TRBV19	TRBJ1-2	TRBD1	TGTGCCAGTAGGCTCCGGGACAGGGGAGGGAACAACTATGGCTACACCTTC	CASRLRDRGGNNYGYTF
many	TRBV11-3	TRBJ2-2	.	TGTGCCAGCAGCGCAAGAGCCGGACAGAACACCGGGGAGCTGTTTTTT	CASSARAGQNTGELFF
.	TRBV29-1	TRBJ2-5	TRBD2	TGCAGCGTTGATTGGAGGGAGGGGACCCAGTACTTC	CSVDWREGTQYF
.	TRBV7-1	TRBJ2-1	TRBD2	TGTGCCAGCAGCTCGGGACTAGCGGACTTCTACAATGAGCAGTTCTTC	CASSSGLADFYNEQFF
few	TRBV25-1	TRBJ2-7	.	TGTGCCAGCAGTGAACAAGGGGACGAGCAGTACTTC	CASSEQGDEQYF
.	TRBV6-8	TRBJ1-2	.	TGTGCCAGCAGAATGGACGGAGGACACTTCGGCTACACCTTC	CASRMDGGHFGYTF
few	TRBV11-3	TRBJ1-1	.	TGTGCCAGCAGCTTGGGCCCTGGACGGGAAAACACTGAAGCTTTCTTT	CASSLGPGRENTEAFF
few	TRBV11-3	TRBJ2-7	TRBD2	TGTGCCAGCAGCTGGACTAGCGGGTACTACGAGCAGTACTTC	CASSWTSGYYEQYF
.	TRBV30	TRBJ1-2	.	TGTGCCTGGAGTGTTGGGACTGGGACTCAAAGCTACACCTTC	CAWSVGTGTQSYTF
.	TRBV12-5	TRBJ2-7	.	TGTGCTAGTGCCGAGGGGGGGAGCCTCAGCTCCTACGAGCAGTACTTC	CASAEGGSLSSYEQYF
few	TRBV11-3	TRBJ1-5	TRBD1	TGTGCCAGCAGCTTTGGCAGGGGGGGACAGCCCCAGCATTTT	CASSFGRGGQPQHF
few	TRBV4-1	TRBJ2-5	TRBD1	TGCGCCAGCAGCCGAGCGGACAGGGGGGGAGAGACCCAGTACTTC	CASSRADRGGETQYF
many	TRBV11-3	TRBJ1-2	.	TGTGCCAGCAGCCAAAACGGGGCTTACTATGGCTACACCTTC	CASSQNGAYYGYTF
.	TRBV11-3	TRBJ2-6	TRBD2	TGTGCCAGCAGCTTAACTGCGGGAGGTTCCCCCTCTGGGGCCAACGTCCTGACTTTC	CASSLTAGGSPSGANVLTF
few	TRBV11-3	TRBJ2-5	TRBD2	TGTGCCAGCAGCTCCCGACTAGCCCCGGAGGAGACCCAGTACTTC	CASSSRLAPEETQYF
.	TRBV19	TRBJ1-1	.	TGTGCCAGTAGTATTATGGGCTCTATGAACACTGAAGCTTTCTTT	CASSIMGSMNTEAFF
few	TRBV11-3	TRBJ2-1	TRBD2	TGTGCCAGCAGCTCAGTGGGGGCGGGAGGAGGAAATGAGCAGTTCTTC	CASSSVGAGGGNEQFF
.	TRBV5-1	TRBJ2-7	TRBD2	TGCGCCAGCAGCAGCGGACTAGAGGTTGTCGAGCAGTACTTC	CASSSGLEVVEQYF
.	TRBV19	TRBJ2-3	.	TGTGCCAGTAGTATATATTCGTGGGCGGCTAGCACAGATACGCAGTATTTT	CASSIYSWAASTDTQYF
.	TRBV7-6	TRBJ2-3	.	TGTGCCAGCAGCTTAGTGGTGCCTGGAGATACGCAGTATTTT	CASSLVVPGDTQYF
.	TRBV29-1	TRBJ1-2	.	TGCAGCGTTGGGGACAACCTGAGGTATGGCTACACCTTC	CSVGDNLRYGYTF
.	TRBV14	TRBJ1-3	.	TGTGCCAGCAGCCAAGGTCGGATCTCTGGAAACACCATATATTTT	CASSQGRISGNTIYF
.	TRBV25-1	TRBJ2-3	TRBD1	TGTGCCAGCACTAGGACGACAGGGGGCAAAGATACGCAGTATTTT	CASTRTTGGKDTQYF
many	TRBV6-8	TRBJ2-3	.	TGTGCCATCAGTGGAGGGGGGGCCCGGGATACGCAGTATTTT	CAISGGGARDTQYF
few	TRBV11-3	TRBJ2-7	TRBD2	TGTGCCAGCAGCCCCCGTGGCGGGGGGTACGAGCAGTACTTC	CASSPRGGGYEQYF
many	TRBV11-3	TRBJ2-7	TRBD2	TGTGCCAGCAGCTTGGCGGGAGGGCCTTACGAGCAGTACTTC	CASSLAGGPYEQYF